This TCR beta chain came from a study of regulatory T cells in long-lasting Graves disease. The time point is: newly diagnosed GD, antithyroid drugs for less than 3 months. From PBMCs, RNA was extracted and then used to make the TCR library. Both iRepertoire HTBI primers and Arm-PCR of CDR3 regions were used to build the TCR beta libraries. TCRdb fed the multiplex PCR reads into MiXCR, producing one record per CDR3 protein. The table lists hundreds of thousands of distinct CDR3 sequences, roughly 15% of them singletons. Many counts were recorded for this clonotype. The same data also contributed to another study, on T cells in Graves' hyperthyroidism and ophthalmopathy.

This sample comprised peripheral blood mononuclear cells (PBMCs), obtained at new diagnosis, from a patient treated with antithyroid drugs. The receptor was isolated from a woman under 40 with Graves disease.

The CDR3 region has the DNA TGTGCCAGCAGGGAAGTAGCGGGAGGACCAGATACGCAGTATTTT. Protein: CASREVAGGPDTQYF. This chain uses TRBV28 with TRBJ2-3; 10 bases agree with TRBD2. Trimming at V came to 6 bases and at J to 4 bases, leaving 7 bases not matched to a gene. From germline, CDR1 is MDHEN and CDR2 SYDVKM. CDR3 length: 15 amino acids.